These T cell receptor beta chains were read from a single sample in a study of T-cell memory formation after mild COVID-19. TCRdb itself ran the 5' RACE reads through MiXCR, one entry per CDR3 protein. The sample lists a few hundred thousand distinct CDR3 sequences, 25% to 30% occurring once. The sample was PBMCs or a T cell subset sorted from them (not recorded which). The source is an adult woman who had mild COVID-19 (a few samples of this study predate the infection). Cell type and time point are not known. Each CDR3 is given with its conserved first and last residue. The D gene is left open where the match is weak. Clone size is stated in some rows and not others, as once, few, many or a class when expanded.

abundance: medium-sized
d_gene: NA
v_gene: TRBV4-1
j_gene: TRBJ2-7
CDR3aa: CASSQPNGDEQYF
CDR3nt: TGCGCCAGCAGCCAACCGAATGGGGACGAGCAGTACTTC

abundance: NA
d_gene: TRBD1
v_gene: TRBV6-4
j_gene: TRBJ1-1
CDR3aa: CASKVDRGLTEAFF
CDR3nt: TGTGCCAGCAAGGTGGACAGGGGCTTGACTGAAGCTTTCTTT

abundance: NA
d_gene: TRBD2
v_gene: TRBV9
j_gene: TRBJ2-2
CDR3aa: CASSVASGKGHGELFF
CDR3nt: TGTGCCAGCAGCGTAGCTAGCGGGAAGGGTCACGGGGAGCTGTTTTTT

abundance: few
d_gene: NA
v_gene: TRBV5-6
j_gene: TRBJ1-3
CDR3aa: CASSLVGGSGNTIYF
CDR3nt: TGTGCCAGCAGCTTGGTAGGGGGCTCTGGAAACACCATATATTTT

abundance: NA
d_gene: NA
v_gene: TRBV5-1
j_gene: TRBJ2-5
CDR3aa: CASTAGANPRYQETQYF
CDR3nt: TGCGCCAGCACTGCGGGGGCTAACCCAAGGTACCAAGAGACCCAGTACTTC

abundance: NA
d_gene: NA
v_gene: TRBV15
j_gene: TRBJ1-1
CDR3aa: CATSSVNTEAFF
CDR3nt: TGTGCCACCAGCAGTGTCAACACTGAAGCTTTCTTT

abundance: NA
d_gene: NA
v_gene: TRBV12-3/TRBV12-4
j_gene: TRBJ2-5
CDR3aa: CASSYYRTDWGTQYF
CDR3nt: TGTGCCAGCAGTTATTATCGGACAGATTGGGGGACCCAGTACTTC

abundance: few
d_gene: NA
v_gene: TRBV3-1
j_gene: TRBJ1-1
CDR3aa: CASSPTTRIMNTEAFF
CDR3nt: TGTGCCAGCAGCCCAACTACTAGGATCATGAACACTGAAGCTTTCTTT

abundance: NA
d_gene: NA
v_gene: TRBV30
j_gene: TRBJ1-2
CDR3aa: CAWRAGYYGYTF
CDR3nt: TGTGCCTGGAGGGCAGGGTATTATGGCTACACCTTC

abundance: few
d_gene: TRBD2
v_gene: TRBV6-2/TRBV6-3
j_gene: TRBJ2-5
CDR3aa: CASSSGGLLEETQYF
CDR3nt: TGTGCCAGCAGTTCGGGAGGGCTACTCGAGGAGACCCAGTACTTC

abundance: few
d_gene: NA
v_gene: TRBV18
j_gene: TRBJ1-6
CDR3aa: CASSQDSNSPLHF
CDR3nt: TGTGCCAGCTCACAGGACAGTAATTCACCCCTCCACTTT

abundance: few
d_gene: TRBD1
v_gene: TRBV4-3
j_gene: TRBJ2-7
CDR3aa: CASSADRYSYEQYF
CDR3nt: TGCGCCAGCAGCGCGGACAGGTACTCCTACGAGCAGTACTTC

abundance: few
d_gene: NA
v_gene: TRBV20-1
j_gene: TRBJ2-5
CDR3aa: CSARKEQQTQYF
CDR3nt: TGCAGTGCTAGGAAGGAGCAGCAGACCCAGTACTTC

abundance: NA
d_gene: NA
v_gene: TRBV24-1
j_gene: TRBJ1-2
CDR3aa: CATSDESLGYTF
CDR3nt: TGTGCCACCAGTGATGAAAGCCTTGGCTACACCTTC

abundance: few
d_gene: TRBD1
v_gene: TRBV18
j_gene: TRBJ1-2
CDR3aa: CASSPPGTAGSYTF
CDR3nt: TGTGCCAGCTCACCACCCGGGACAGCGGGGAGCTACACCTTC

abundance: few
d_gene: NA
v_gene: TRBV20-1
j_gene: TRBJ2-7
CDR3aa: CSASQGTTRYEQYF
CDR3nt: TGCAGTGCTTCGCAGGGGACCACACGCTACGAGCAGTACTTC

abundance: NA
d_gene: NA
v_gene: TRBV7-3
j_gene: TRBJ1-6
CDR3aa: CASSANHPGSPLHF
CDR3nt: TGTGCCAGCAGCGCGAACCACCCAGGTTCACCCCTCCACTTT

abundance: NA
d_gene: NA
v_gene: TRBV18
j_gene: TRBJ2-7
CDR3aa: CASSPGQGGSYEQYF
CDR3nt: TGTGCCAGCTCACCGGGACAAGGTGGCTCCTACGAGCAGTACTTC

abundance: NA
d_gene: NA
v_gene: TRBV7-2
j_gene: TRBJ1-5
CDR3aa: CASSFQGAGNQPQHF
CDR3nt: TGTGCCAGCAGCTTCCAGGGTGCGGGTAATCAGCCCCAGCATTTT

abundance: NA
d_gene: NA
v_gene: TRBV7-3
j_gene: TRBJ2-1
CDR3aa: CASSLMAGKYNEQFF
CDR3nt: TGTGCCAGCAGCTTAATGGCGGGAAAGTACAATGAGCAGTTCTTC

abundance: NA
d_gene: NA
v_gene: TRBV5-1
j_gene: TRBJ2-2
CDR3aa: CASSLSLALANTGELFF
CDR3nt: TGCGCCAGCAGCTTGAGTCTAGCGCTCGCGAACACCGGGGAGCTGTTTTTT

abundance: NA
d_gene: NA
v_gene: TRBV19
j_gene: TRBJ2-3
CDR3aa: CATELGGGTDTQYF
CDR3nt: TGTGCCACCGAACTGGGGGGTGGCACAGATACGCAGTATTTT

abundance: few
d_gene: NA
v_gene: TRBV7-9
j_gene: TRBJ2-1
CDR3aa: CASSFLGVAAYNEQFF
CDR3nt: TGTGCCAGCAGCTTCCTCGGGGTAGCGGCCTACAATGAGCAGTTCTTC

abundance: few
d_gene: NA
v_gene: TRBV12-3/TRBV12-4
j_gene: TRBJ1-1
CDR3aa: CASSRPYTEAFF
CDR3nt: TGTGCCAGCAGCCGCCCCTATACTGAAGCTTTCTTT

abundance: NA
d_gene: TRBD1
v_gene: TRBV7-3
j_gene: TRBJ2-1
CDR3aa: CASSSWTGGNEQFF
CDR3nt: TGTGCCAGCAGCTCCTGGACAGGGGGCAATGAGCAGTTCTTC

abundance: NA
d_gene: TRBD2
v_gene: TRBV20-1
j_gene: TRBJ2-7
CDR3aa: CSARPSGSFLYEQYF
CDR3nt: TGCAGTGCTAGACCAAGCGGGAGCTTTCTCTACGAGCAGTACTTC

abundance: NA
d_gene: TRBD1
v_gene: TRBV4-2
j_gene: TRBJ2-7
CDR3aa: CASSQEGGQGPYEQYF
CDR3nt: TGTGCCAGCAGCCAAGAGGGGGGACAGGGCCCCTACGAGCAGTACTTC

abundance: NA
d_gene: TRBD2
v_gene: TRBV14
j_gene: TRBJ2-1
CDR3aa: CASSQPAGGHNEQFF
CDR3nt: TGTGCCAGCAGCCAGCCAGCGGGAGGCCACAATGAGCAGTTCTTC

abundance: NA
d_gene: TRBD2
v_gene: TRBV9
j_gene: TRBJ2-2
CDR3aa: CASSVGSGGGTGELFF
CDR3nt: TGTGCCAGCAGCGTAGGAAGCGGGGGTGGCACCGGGGAGCTGTTTTTT

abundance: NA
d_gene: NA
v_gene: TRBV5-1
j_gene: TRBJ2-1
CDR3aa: CASSLVLSGIHEQFF
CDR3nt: TGCGCCAGCAGCTTGGTTCTCTCGGGGATCCATGAGCAGTTCTTC

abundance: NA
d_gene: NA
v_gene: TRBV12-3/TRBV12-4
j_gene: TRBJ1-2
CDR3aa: CASSPPSGVGGYTF
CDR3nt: TGTGCCAGCAGCCCCCCATCAGGGGTAGGTGGCTACACCTTC

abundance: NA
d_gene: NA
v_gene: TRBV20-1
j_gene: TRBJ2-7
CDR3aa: CSAHGGYEQYF
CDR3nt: TGCAGTGCCCACGGTGGGTACGAGCAGTACTTC

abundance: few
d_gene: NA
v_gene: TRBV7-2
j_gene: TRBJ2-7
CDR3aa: CASSQTPLVRSYEQYF
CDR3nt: TGTGCCAGCAGCCAAACCCCCCTTGTACGGAGCTACGAGCAGTACTTC

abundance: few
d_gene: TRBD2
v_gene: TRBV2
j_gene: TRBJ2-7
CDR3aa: CASSEVGLAGGGEQYF
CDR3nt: TGTGCCAGCAGTGAAGTGGGACTAGCGGGAGGCGGCGAGCAGTACTTC

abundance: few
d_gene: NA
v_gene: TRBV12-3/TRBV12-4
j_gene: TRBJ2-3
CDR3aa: CASSRVGGEGDTQYF
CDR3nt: TGTGCCAGCAGCCGCGTTGGGGGCGAGGGAGATACGCAGTATTTT